A selection of T cell receptor beta chains follows, all from one sample in a study of T-cell memory formation after mild COVID-19. TCRdb recomputed calls from the 5' RACE reads with MiXCR, one row per CDR3 protein. In the table there are about 250,000 distinct CDR3 sequences, around 17% of which are singletons. The sample taken for sequencing was PBMCs or a T cell subset sorted from them (not recorded which). These TCRs come from a young man who had mild COVID-19 (a few samples of this study predate the infection). Cell type and time point are not known. Both conserved end residues are part of each CDR3. The D gene is left open where the match is weak. Clone size is given for some rows only: seen once, a few or many times, or a class if the clone is expanded.

cdr3_nt | cdr3_aa | d_call | clone_size | j_call | v_call
TGTGCCAGCAGCTCCGATAGCATGGGCACAGATACGCAGTATTTT | CASSSDSMGTDTQYF | - | many | TRBJ2-3 | TRBV7-2
TGTGCCAGCAGCCCGCAAACCGGGACATGGGGACTTGGCAATCAGCCCCAGCATTTT | CASSPQTGTWGLGNQPQHF | - | few | TRBJ1-5 | TRBV5-5
TGTGCCAGCAGCTCGCCAGGGCGTGAGCAGTTCTTC | CASSSPGREQFF | - | few | TRBJ2-1 | TRBV7-3
TGCGCCAGCAGTGCGTCTCTTGCCCGGACTAGCGGAACTTCTGGGGATCCAGATACGCAGTATTTT | CASSASLARTSGTSGDPDTQYF | TRBD2 | - | TRBJ2-3 | TRBV10-1
TGTGCCAGCAGTTACTCTCTAGCGGGGGCCTTCTACGAGCAGTACTTC | CASSYSLAGAFYEQYF | TRBD2 | - | TRBJ2-7 | TRBV6-5
TGTGCCAGCAGCCAAGATAACCGTCAGCCCCAGCATTTT | CASSQDNRQPQHF | - | - | TRBJ1-5 | TRBV4-2
TGCGCCAGCAGCCTGAATTCCCGGACCCAAAATGAGCAGTTCTTC | CASSLNSRTQNEQFF | - | many | TRBJ2-1 | TRBV5-1
TGTGCCAGCAGTGAAATATCGGGGCTAGCCTCTGGGGAGCTGTTTTTT | CASSEISGLASGELFF | - | - | TRBJ2-2 | TRBV2
TGTGCCAGCAGTTACGGGAGCAATCAGCCCCAGCATTTT | CASSYGSNQPQHF | - | many | TRBJ1-5 | TRBV6-5
TGTGCCAGCAGCTTAGCGAAAGGGAACCTTTACAATGAGCAGTTCTTC | CASSLAKGNLYNEQFF | - | few | TRBJ2-1 | TRBV7-6
TGTGCCAGCAGTGAAGCGGGGGGGCCCCACGAGCAGTACTTC | CASSEAGGPHEQYF | - | - | TRBJ2-7 | TRBV6-1
TGTGCCAGCAATCAACAGGTCACGACTAGCGGGGGCCGAGAGACCCAGTACTTC | CASNQQVTTSGGRETQYF | TRBD2 | - | TRBJ2-5 | TRBV6-4
TGCAGTGCCACTTTGGAGACCCAGTACTTC | CSATLETQYF | - | - | TRBJ2-5 | TRBV20-1
TGTGCCAGCAGCGAGCTAGCGGGGGGGGAATCAGATACGCAGTATTTT | CASSELAGGESDTQYF | TRBD2 | - | TRBJ2-3 | TRBV9
TGTGCCAGCAGCTTACGAAATTCCGGCTCTGGGGCCAACGTCCTGACTTTC | CASSLRNSGSGANVLTF | - | - | TRBJ2-6 | TRBV7-2
TGTGCCAGCACCGTACTAGCGGGGGCCCACAATGAGCAGTTCTTC | CASTVLAGAHNEQFF | TRBD2 | many | TRBJ2-1 | TRBV6-2/TRBV6-3
TGTGCCAGCTTTGAGGGGGCCCACCCGTATAGCAATCAGCCCCAGCATTTT | CASFEGAHPYSNQPQHF | TRBD1 | - | TRBJ1-5 | TRBV6-4
TGCGCCAGCAGCCTTAGAGCGGGGGGGCTCGTAGAGACCCAGTACTTC | CASSLRAGGLVETQYF | TRBD2 | many | TRBJ2-5 | TRBV4-3
TGTGCCAGCAGTAAGAGGGGCCACATATACTCTGGAAACACCATATATTTT | CASSKRGHIYSGNTIYF | - | - | TRBJ1-3 | TRBV2
TGCGCCAGCAGCTCCTCGACTAGCGGAGGCACAGATACGCAGTATTTT | CASSSSTSGGTDTQYF | TRBD2 | many | TRBJ2-3 | TRBV5-1
TGTGCCAGCAGCCGACAGGGATCGAGGGAGGCAGATACGCAGTATTTT | CASSRQGSREADTQYF | - | few | TRBJ2-3 | TRBV7-3
TGCGCCAGCAGCTTGGAGGGAAGTCGTATGTTCGATGAGCAGTTCTTC | CASSLEGSRMFDEQFF | - | - | TRBJ2-1 | TRBV5-1
TGTGCCAGCAGCCCCGGGACAGGGGCGTTAGATACGCAGTATTTT | CASSPGTGALDTQYF | TRBD1 | - | TRBJ2-3 | TRBV3-1
TGTGCCAGCAGCCTCTGGAGCACCGGGGAGCTGTTTTTT | CASSLWSTGELFF | - | - | TRBJ2-2 | TRBV7-8
TGTGCCAGCAGCTTAGAATCAAGCTATACTCGGACTAGCGATAAAGAGACCCAGTACTTC | CASSLESSYTRTSDKETQYF | TRBD2 | - | TRBJ2-5 | TRBV7-2
TGTGCCAGCAGCCAGGCCAAAGCAGGCCCCCGAAACAATGAGCAGTTCTTC | CASSQAKAGPRNNEQFF | - | few | TRBJ2-1 | TRBV3-1
TGCAGTGCTAGCCAGGGGATGACGAGCACAGATACGCAGTATTTT | CSASQGMTSTDTQYF | - | few | TRBJ2-3 | TRBV20-1
TGTGCCAGCAGCCAAGATCTGGGGAACACTGAAGCTTTCTTT | CASSQDLGNTEAFF | - | - | TRBJ1-1 | TRBV4-2
TGCGCCAGCAGCCAACTAGTGGGCGCCAATGAGCAGTTCTTC | CASSQLVGANEQFF | - | once | TRBJ2-1 | TRBV4-1
TGTGCCAGCAGCGATTCCGGGACAGACAATGGCTACACCTTC | CASSDSGTDNGYTF | TRBD1 | - | TRBJ1-2 | TRBV7-9
TGCGCCAGCAGCCAAGATGCGAGAGAGACCCAGTACTTC | CASSQDARETQYF | - | many | TRBJ2-5 | TRBV4-3
TGCGCCAGCAGCCAAGATGAGGATCGCGGCGGTAGCACAGATACGCAGTATTTT | CASSQDEDRGGSTDTQYF | - | - | TRBJ2-3 | TRBV4-1
TGTGCCAGCAGCGGACAGTTAGGCACTGAAGCTTTCTTT | CASSGQLGTEAFF | - | - | TRBJ1-1 | TRBV4-2
TGTGCCAGCAGTGCGGGACAGGCAGTCAACATTCAGTACTTC | CASSAGQAVNIQYF | TRBD1 | - | TRBJ2-4 | TRBV28
TGTGCCAGCAGCATCAACAGGTTCCAGCCCCAGCATTTT | CASSINRFQPQHF | - | - | TRBJ1-5 | TRBV6-2/TRBV6-3
TGCAGCGGGATACTTTTGGCTGAAGCTTTCTTT | CSGILLAEAFF | - | - | TRBJ1-1 | TRBV29-1
TGCGCCAGCAGCTTGGCCCTGACTAGGAACGCTCCTGAGCAGTTCTTC | CASSLALTRNAPEQFF | - | - | TRBJ2-1 | TRBV5-1
TGCGCCAGCAGCCCCCTGACAGGGGGTGGCGAAAAACTGTTTTTT | CASSPLTGGGEKLFF | TRBD1 | - | TRBJ1-4 | TRBV4-3
TGCAGCGCCACGAGCCCCTGGGAGACCCAGTACTTC | CSATSPWETQYF | - | many | TRBJ2-5 | TRBV29-1
TGTGCCAGCAGCCCGTCGAGTTCAGATACGCAGTATTTT | CASSPSSSDTQYF | - | - | TRBJ2-3 | TRBV7-3
TGTGCCAGCAGCCCACTAGAGCCCTTTGGGCGGGAGCTGTTTTTT | CASSPLEPFGRELFF | - | - | TRBJ2-2 | TRBV7-9
TGTGCCAGCAGTTTGAGGGGACAGGAGGGACAGCCCCAGCATTTT | CASSLRGQEGQPQHF | TRBD1 | - | TRBJ1-5 | TRBV12-3/TRBV12-4
TGCGCCAGCAGCCAAGGACCAGTGAAAAACACCATATATTTT | CASSQGPVKNTIYF | - | few | TRBJ1-3 | TRBV5-1
TGTGCCAGCAGCCACCTAGGTAGCGGTTACAATGAGCAGTTCTTC | CASSHLGSGYNEQFF | - | - | TRBJ2-1 | TRBV3-1
TGTGCCAGCTCCCCGGGGGTCTCTCCCGGAGACTATGGCTACACCTTC | CASSPGVSPGDYGYTF | - | - | TRBJ1-2 | TRBV7-9
TGTGCCAGCAGTGAAAGCGGGCCTCTCCTCTATGGCTACACCTTC | CASSESGPLLYGYTF | - | few | TRBJ1-2 | TRBV25-1
TGCGCCAGCAGCTTGGAGGTAGCGAGTCACGAGCAGTACTTC | CASSLEVASHEQYF | - | - | TRBJ2-7 | TRBV5-1
TGCGCCAGCAGCCAAGATCTCGGGACGGGGAACACTGAAGCTTTCTTT | CASSQDLGTGNTEAFF | - | - | TRBJ1-1 | TRBV4-1
TGTGCCAGCAGACCACAGACCTTCGGCGATAATGAAAAACTGTTTTTT | CASRPQTFGDNEKLFF | - | few | TRBJ1-4 | TRBV6-5
TGTGCCAGCAGCTTGATACCCCTGCTAAACGGCGAGCAGTACTTC | CASSLIPLLNGEQYF | - | - | TRBJ2-7 | TRBV5-4
TGTGCCAGCAGCTTCTCCGGGACAGGGGGAGGAAAGACCCAGTACTTC | CASSFSGTGGGKTQYF | TRBD1 | few | TRBJ2-5 | TRBV7-2
TGTGCCAGCAGCTTACAAACTAGCGACTTAAATGAGCAGTTCTTC | CASSLQTSDLNEQFF | TRBD2 | - | TRBJ2-1 | TRBV7-9
TGTGCCAGCAGTCAGAGGAGAGATCAGCCCCAGCATTTT | CASSQRRDQPQHF | - | few | TRBJ1-5 | TRBV6-5
TGTGCCACCAGTGCCGTTCGGCCAGAGTGTTCACCCCTCCACTTT | CATSAVRPECSPLHF | - | few | TRBJ1-6 | TRBV24-1
TGCGCCAGCAGCATCGAGGGAGGCGCAGATACGCAGTATTTT | CASSIEGGADTQYF | - | - | TRBJ2-3 | TRBV4-1
TGTGCCAGCCGCGAGACCGTGAGCAATCAGCCCCAGCATTTT | CASRETVSNQPQHF | - | - | TRBJ1-5 | TRBV18
TGTGCCAGCAGGAGCCGAGGGACAGCGGGGTATCAGCCCCAGCATTTT | CASRSRGTAGYQPQHF | TRBD1 | - | TRBJ1-5 | TRBV6-6